This entry lists 2 T cell receptor beta chains sequenced from one sample in a study of shared clonotypes between healthy human individuals. Data came from immunoSEQ multiplex PCR; TCRdb stores just in-frame clones and leaves some out. The data contain 2 million to 2.5 million clones, 80% to 95% of them seen just once; the ten biggest clones take up approximately 0.41%. Specimen: naive CD4+ T cells from PBMCs. Described subset: CD45RA+ positively selected. Receptors were obtained from a man between 18 and 29 years old in good health. Some clones in this sample may be carry-over from other donors' samples.

This chain connects TRBV2 to TRBJ2-1, with 10 bases identical to TRBD2. Losses at the gene ends were 5 bases for V and 7 bases for J; bases not matched to a gene: 11. The germline V gene encodes CDR1 SNHLY and CDR2 FYNNEI. The CDR3 has 16 amino acids. CDR3 sequence (DNA): TGTGCCAGCAGTCCAAACGGAATAGCGGGAGGTAATGAGCAGTTCTTC. Amino acids: CASSPNGIAGGNEQFF.

The gene calls are TRBV6-4 and TRBJ2-4; D may match TRBD1 or TRBD2 (5 bases each). Per germline, CDR1 MRHNA and CDR2 SNTAGT. There are 19 residues in the CDR3. The germline V and J ends were trimmed by 2 bases and 0 bases, with 20 bases remaining between them. The CDR3 DNA follows: TGTGCCAGCAGTGACGGTACAGAGGGGCCACTCGTAGCCAAAAACATTCAGTACTTC. Translating gives CASSDGTEGPLVAKNIQYF.